This T cell receptor (beta chain) came from a study of blood T cell repertoires in COVID-19. This table comes from immunoSEQ multiplex PCR, and its TCRdb copy is limited to in-frame clones, with some not included. The repertoire has 100,000 or so clones, 81% of them found once; the top ten carry 10%. CDR1 and CDR2 from the germline V gene are SNHLY and FYNNEI. The CDR3 sequence is 15 residues long. Trimming left V 8 bases short and J 2 bases short, with 17 bases between. The sample comprised peripheral blood. This sequence joins TRBV2 and TRBJ2-3; tentative D call: TRBD2 (5 bases). The clonotype originates from a human donor in a cohort sampled during active COVID-19. CDR3 bases: TGTGCCAGCCGAGCACGGGGAATAGACACAGATACGCAGTATTTT. Protein sequence: CASRARGIDTDTQYF. The full variable domain, its missing parts supplied by reference TRBV2 and TRBJ2-3, is EPEVTQTPSHQVTQMGQEVILRCVPISNHLYFYWYRQILGQKVEFLVSFYNNEISEKSEIFDDQFSVERPDGSNFTLKIRSTKLEDSAMYFCASRARGIDTDTQYFGPGTRLTVL.